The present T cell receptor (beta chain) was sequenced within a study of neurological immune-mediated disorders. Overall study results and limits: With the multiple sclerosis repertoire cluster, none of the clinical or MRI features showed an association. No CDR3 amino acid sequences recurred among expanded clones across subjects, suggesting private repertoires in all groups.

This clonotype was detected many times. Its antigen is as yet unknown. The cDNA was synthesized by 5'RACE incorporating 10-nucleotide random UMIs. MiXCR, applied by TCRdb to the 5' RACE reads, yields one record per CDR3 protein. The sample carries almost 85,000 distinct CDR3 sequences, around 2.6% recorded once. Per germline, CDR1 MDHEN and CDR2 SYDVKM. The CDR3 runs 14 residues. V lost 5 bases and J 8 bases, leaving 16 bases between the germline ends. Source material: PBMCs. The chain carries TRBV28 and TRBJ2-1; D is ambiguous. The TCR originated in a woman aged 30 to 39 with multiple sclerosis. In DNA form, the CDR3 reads TGTGCCAGCAGTACTCGCCAGGCCAGCGATGAGCAGTTCTTC. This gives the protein CASSTRQASDEQFF.